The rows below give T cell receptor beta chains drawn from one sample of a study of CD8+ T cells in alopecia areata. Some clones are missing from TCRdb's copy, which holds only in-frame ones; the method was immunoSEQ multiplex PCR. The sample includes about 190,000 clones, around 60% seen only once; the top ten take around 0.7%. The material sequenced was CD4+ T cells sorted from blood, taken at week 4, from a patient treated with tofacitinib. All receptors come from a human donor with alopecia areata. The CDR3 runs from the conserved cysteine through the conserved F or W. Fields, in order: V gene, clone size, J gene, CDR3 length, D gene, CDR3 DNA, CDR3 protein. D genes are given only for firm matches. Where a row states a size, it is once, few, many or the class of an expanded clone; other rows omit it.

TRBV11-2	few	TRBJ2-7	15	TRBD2	TGTGCCAGCAGCAGGACTAGCGGGAAAAACTACGAGCAGTACTTC	CASSRTSGKNYEQYF
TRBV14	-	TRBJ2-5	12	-	TGTGCCAGCAGCCAAGGGATAGAGACCCAGTACTTC	CASSQGIETQYF
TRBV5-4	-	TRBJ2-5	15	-	TGTGCCAGCAGCTTTGGGGGCAGGATACGAGAGACCCAGTACTTC	CASSFGGRIRETQYF
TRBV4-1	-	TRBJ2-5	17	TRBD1	TGCGCCAGCAGCCTTTTTGGACAGGGGGATGGTGAAGAGACCCAGTACTTC	CASSLFGQGDGEETQYF
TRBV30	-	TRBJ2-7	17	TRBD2	TGTGCCTGGAGTCCTCCCGGGGTCGGGACTAGGTTCGCCGAGCAGTACTTC	CAWSPPGVGTRFAEQYF
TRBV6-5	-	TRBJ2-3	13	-	TGTGCCAGCACCGGGACTCATGCAGATACGCAGTATTTT	CASTGTHADTQYF
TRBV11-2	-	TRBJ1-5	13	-	TGTGCCAGCAGCCCCACGGGCAATCAGCCCCAGCATTTT	CASSPTGNQPQHF
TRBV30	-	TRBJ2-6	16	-	TGTGCCTGGAGTGTACCTCGTCCCTCTGGGGCCAACGTCCTGACTTTC	CAWSVPRPSGANVLTF
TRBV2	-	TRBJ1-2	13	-	TGTGCCAGCAGCGTGGGTGATCCTTATGGCTACACCTTC	CASSVGDPYGYTF
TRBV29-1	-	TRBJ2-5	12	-	TGCAGCGCCAGAAACGGGGGAGAGACCCAGTACTTC	CSARNGGETQYF
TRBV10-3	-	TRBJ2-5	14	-	TGTGCCATCAGGCGATCCGATTCACAAGAGACCCAGTACTTC	CAIRRSDSQETQYF
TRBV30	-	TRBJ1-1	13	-	TGTGCCTGGAACGCGATGACCGGCAGTGAAGCTTTCTTT	CAWNAMTGSEAFF
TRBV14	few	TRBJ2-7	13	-	TGTGCCAGCAGCTTTGACACGGACTACGAGCAGTACTTC	CASSFDTDYEQYF
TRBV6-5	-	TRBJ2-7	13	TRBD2	TGTGCCAGCAGGCCGGGGGGCTCCTACGAGCAGTACTTC	CASRPGGSYEQYF
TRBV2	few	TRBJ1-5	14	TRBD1	TGTGCCAGCAGCGACAGGGCCCAAGAGAGGCCCCAGCATTTT	CASSDRAQERPQHF
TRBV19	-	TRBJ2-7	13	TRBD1	TGTGCCAGTAGCGGACAGGGCAGCTACGAGCAGTACTTC	CASSGQGSYEQYF
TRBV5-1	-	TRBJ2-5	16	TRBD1	TGCGCCAGCAGCTTAACCGGGACAGGGAATGGAGAGACCCAGTACTTC	CASSLTGTGNGETQYF
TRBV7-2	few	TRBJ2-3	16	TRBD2	TGTGCCAGCAGCTCTAGCCCTAGCGGGAGTGGAGGTACGCAGTATTTT	CASSSSPSGSGGTQYF
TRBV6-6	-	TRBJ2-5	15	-	TGTGCCAGCAGTTCCCGGACAGGGAGGGGAGAGACCCAGTACTTC	CASSSRTGRGETQYF
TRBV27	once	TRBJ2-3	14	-	TGTGCCAGCAGCCTCAGGTGGGCTACAGATACGCAGTATTTT	CASSLRWATDTQYF
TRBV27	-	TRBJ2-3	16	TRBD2	TGTGCCAGCAGCCTTGGACTAGCGGGAGGGGAAGATACGCAGTATTTT	CASSLGLAGGEDTQYF
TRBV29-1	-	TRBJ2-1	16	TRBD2	TGCAGCGTCACTCACATAAGCGGGAGGGCACCGACTGAGCAGTTCTTC	CSVTHISGRAPTEQFF
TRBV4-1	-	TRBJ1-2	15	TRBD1	TGCGCCAGCAGCCTCCTAGACAGGGAAGGTCGGGGCTACACCTTC	CASSLLDREGRGYTF
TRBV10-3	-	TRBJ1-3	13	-	TGTGCCATCAGTCTGACCTCTGGAAACACCATATATTTT	CAISLTSGNTIYF
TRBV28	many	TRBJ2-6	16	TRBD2	TGTGCCAGCACTAGCGGGACCTTCTCTGGGGCCAACGTCCTGACTTTC	CASTSGTFSGANVLTF
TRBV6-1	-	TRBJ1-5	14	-	TGTGCCAGCAGTGATGTACCTAGCAATCAGCCCCAGCATTTT	CASSDVPSNQPQHF
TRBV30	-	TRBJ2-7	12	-	TGTGCCTGGACCCGGGACCGTTACGAGCAGTACTTC	CAWTRDRYEQYF
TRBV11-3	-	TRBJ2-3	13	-	TGTGCCAGCAGCTTAGATCCTTTAGATACGCAGTATTTT	CASSLDPLDTQYF
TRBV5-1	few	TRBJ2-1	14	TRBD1	TGCGCCAGCAGGAGGGACAGGCCCTACAATGAGCAGTTCTTC	CASRRDRPYNEQFF
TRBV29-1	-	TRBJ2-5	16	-	TGCAGCGTTATGAAAATCGGGAACCCTCTTTGGGAGACCCAGTACTTC	CSVMKIGNPLWETQYF
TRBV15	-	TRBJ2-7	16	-	TGTGCCACCAGACCCGCGGGGGCCTCGAGCTCCTACGAGCAGTACTTC	CATRPAGASSSYEQYF
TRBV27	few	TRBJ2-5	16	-	TGTGCCAGCAGCCTAGGGGTCGGTTTAGGACAAGAGACCCAGTACTTC	CASSLGVGLGQETQYF
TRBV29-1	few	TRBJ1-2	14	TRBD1	TGCAGCGTTGGTTTTCGACAGGGGCCTTATGGCTACACCTTC	CSVGFRQGPYGYTF
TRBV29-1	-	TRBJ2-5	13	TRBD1	TGCAGCGTAGGACAGGGGGGCCAAGAGACCCAGTACTTC	CSVGQGGQETQYF
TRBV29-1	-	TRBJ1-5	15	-	TGCAGCGTTGGCCCCCACCAGCATAGCAATCAGCCCCAGCATTTT	CSVGPHQHSNQPQHF
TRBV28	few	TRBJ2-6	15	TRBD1	TGTGCCAGCAATACAGGGGGCTCTGGGGCCAACGTCCTGACTTTC	CASNTGGSGANVLTF
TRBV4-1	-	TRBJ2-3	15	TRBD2	TGCGCCAGCAGCGACCCTAGCGGGACGACAGATACGCAGTATTTT	CASSDPSGTTDTQYF
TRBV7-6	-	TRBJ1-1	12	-	TGTGCCAGCAGACCCATTGGGGGGGGCGCTTTCTTT	CASRPIGGGAFF
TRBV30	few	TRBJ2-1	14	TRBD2	TGTGCCTGGAGCGCAGGACTAGCCTACAATGAGCAGTTCTTC	CAWSAGLAYNEQFF
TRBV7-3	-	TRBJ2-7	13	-	TGTGCCAGCAGCTTAGAACCCGCCTACGAGCAGTACTTC	CASSLEPAYEQYF
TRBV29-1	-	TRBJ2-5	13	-	TGCAGCGTTGACAGGGGCCACCAAGAGACCCAGTACTTC	CSVDRGHQETQYF
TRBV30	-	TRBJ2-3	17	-	TGTGCCGCGGAAGGGACAGGGTGGGTAGCGGGGACAGATACGCAGTATTTT	CAAEGTGWVAGTDTQYF
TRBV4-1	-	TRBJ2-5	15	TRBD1	TGCGCCAGCAGCCCCCGGGACAGGGCCGGGGAGACCCAGTACTTC	CASSPRDRAGETQYF
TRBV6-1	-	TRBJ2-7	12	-	TGTGCCAGCAGCGAAAGGGTTTACGAGCAGTACTTC	CASSERVYEQYF
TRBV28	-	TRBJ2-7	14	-	TGTGCCAGCAGCCGTCTTACAGGGCTTGGCGAGCAGTACTTC	CASSRLTGLGEQYF
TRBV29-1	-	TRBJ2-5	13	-	TGCAGCGTTGGGGCAGCGGGCGCAGAGACCCAGTACTTC	CSVGAAGAETQYF
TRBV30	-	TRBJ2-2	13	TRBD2	TGTGCCCTGGGGGGGTCGAGGACCGGGGAGCTGTTTTTT	CALGGSRTGELFF
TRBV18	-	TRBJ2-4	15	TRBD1	TGTGCCAGCTCACCGGCGGACAGGGCCAAAAACATTCAGTACTTC	CASSPADRAKNIQYF
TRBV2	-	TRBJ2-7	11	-	TGTGCCAGCAGTGAAATGGCCAGGCGGTACTTC	CASSEMARRYF
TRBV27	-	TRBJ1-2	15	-	TGTGCCAGCAGCTTAGGGGGTGTCACCTCCTATGGCTACACCTTC	CASSLGGVTSYGYTF
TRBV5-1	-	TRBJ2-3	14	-	TGCGCCAGCAGCTTATCACAGGGCACAGATACGCAGTATTTT	CASSLSQGTDTQYF
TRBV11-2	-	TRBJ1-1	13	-	TGTGCCAGCAGCGAGGGGATGAACACTGAAGCTTTCTTT	CASSEGMNTEAFF
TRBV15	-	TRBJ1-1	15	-	TGTGCCACCAGCAGTCCACGGGGTCTCGGGACTGAAGCTTTCTTT	CATSSPRGLGTEAFF
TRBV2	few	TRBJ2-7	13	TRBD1	TGTGCCAGCAATCGGGACAGTTCCTACGAGCAGTACTTC	CASNRDSSYEQYF
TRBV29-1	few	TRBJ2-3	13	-	TGCAGCGTGGAAGGTCTAGGGGTAGATACGCAGTATTTT	CSVEGLGVDTQYF
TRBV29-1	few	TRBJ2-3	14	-	TGCAGCGTTTCGTCCAGCGTGCGCACAGATACGCAGTATTTT	CSVSSSVRTDTQYF
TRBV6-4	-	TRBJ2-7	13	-	TGTGCCAGCAGTCCCTTGCGGGGTATGGAGCAGTACTTC	CASSPLRGMEQYF
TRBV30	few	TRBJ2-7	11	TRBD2	TGTGCCTGGAGTTTCGAGGGGAGGGCCACCTTC	CAWSFEGRATF
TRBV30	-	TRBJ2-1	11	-	TGTGCCTGGACGGCGTTGAATGAGCAGTTCTTC	CAWTALNEQFF